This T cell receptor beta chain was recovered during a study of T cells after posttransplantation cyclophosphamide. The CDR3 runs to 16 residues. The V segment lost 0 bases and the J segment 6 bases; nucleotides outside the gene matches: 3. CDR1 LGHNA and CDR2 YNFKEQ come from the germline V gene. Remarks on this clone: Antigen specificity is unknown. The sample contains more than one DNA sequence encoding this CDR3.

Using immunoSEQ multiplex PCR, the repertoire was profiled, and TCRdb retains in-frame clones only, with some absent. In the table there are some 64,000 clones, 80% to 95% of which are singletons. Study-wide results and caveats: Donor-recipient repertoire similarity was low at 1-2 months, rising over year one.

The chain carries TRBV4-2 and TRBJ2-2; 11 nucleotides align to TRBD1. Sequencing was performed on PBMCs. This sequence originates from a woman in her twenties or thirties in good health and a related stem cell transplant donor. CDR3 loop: CASSQERTGGSGELFF. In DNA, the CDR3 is TGTGCCAGCAGCCAAGAGAGGACAGGGGGCTCCGGGGAGCTGTTTTTT.